Listed here are 21 T cell receptor beta chains from one sample, sequenced in a study of cytomegalovirus exposure and HLA in healthy donors. With 60 Vbeta and 13 Jbeta primers, the PCR was carried out. Data came from immunoSEQ multiplex PCR; TCRdb stores just in-frame clones and leaves some out. In the table there are about 70,000 clones, roughly 85% of which are singletons. Source material: PBMCs. These receptors all come from a woman younger than 45 in good health and CMV-seronegative.

The chain combines TRBV18 with TRBJ1-2, with 8 positions matching TRBD1. With 2 bases clipped from V and 7 bases from J, the junction kept 9 bases outside the gene matches. The CDR3 length is 15 residues. CDR1 and CDR2 (germline): KGHSH, LQKENI. The CDR3 region has the DNA TGTGCCAGCTCACCAAACAGGGGGTATCTTGGTGGCTACACCTTC. The encoded protein is CASSPNRGYLGGYTF.

The chain joins TRBV10-3 to TRBJ1-1; D might be TRBD1 (5 bases). The germline V gene encodes CDR1 ENHRY and CDR2 SYGVKD. V was trimmed by 0 bases and J by 0 bases, leaving 11 bases between them. CDR3 length: 16 amino acids. CDR3 loop: CAISESDNSMNTEAFF. Written as DNA, the CDR3 is TGTGCCATCAGTGAGTCGGACAACTCCATGAACACTGAAGCTTTCTTT.

The sample holds a few counts of this clone. The genes are TRBV29-1 and TRBJ1-1, with D possibly being TRBD1 (5 bases). The V gene's germline CDR1 is SQVTM and CDR2 ANQGSEA. Trimming shortened V by 4 bases and J by 5 bases, and 14 bases separated the two germline ends. This CDR3 is built from 13 residues. CDR3 protein: CSVGVGARTEAFF. Written as DNA, the CDR3 is TGCAGCGTTGGAGTAGGGGCGAGGACTGAAGCTTTCTTT.

The rearrangement joins TRBV6-5 to TRBJ2-5, with a possible D match to TRBD1 (5 bases). The J call is doubtful: the DNA matches TRBJ2-7 better. This CDR3 has 15 residues. Germline lookup yields CDR1 MNHEY and CDR2 SVGAGI. CDR3 residues: CASSYSIQGYYEQYF. CDR3 coding DNA: TGTGCCAGCAGTTACTCGATTCAGGGCTACTACGAGCAGTACTTC.

A word on this clone: Germline and junction disagree at one end, which may indicate a read error. Here the CDR3 DNA reads TGTGCCAGCAGAGAAGGGACAGGGAACTATGGCTACACCTTC. This codes for CASREGTGNYGYTF. This chain uses TRBV2 with TRBJ1-2; 9 bases agree with TRBD1. CDR3 length: 14 residues. In germline, CDR1 is SNHLY, CDR2 FYNNEI.

CDR3 sequence: CASSLMASEQYF. In nucleotides, the CDR3 is TGTGCCAGCAGTTTAATGGCCTCCGAGCAGTACTTC. The chain recombines TRBV28 with TRBJ2-7; D unclear. The CDR3 covers 12 residues. CDR1 and CDR2 (germline): MDHEN, SYDVKM. Trimming took 2 bases from V and 6 from J, leaving 8 bases between them. Full variable domain (remainder filled in from reference TRBV28 and TRBJ2-7): DVKVTQSSRYLVKRTGEKVFLECVQDMDHENMFWYRQDPGLGLRLIYFSYDVKMKEKGDIPEGYSVSREKKERFSLILESASTNQTSMYLCASSLMASEQYFGPGTRLTVT.

This clone was counted only a few times. The chain employs TRBV6-6 and TRBJ2-1; possibly TRBD1 for D (5 bases). This CDR3 spans 12 amino acids. Germline values: CDR1 MNHNY, CDR2 SVGAGI (reference sequence). Between the trimmed V and J ends, which lost 9 bases and 4 bases, there was a span of 10 bases. The CDR3 nucleotides are TGTGCCAGTGTGGGGCAATACAATGAGCAGTTCTTC. This encodes CASVGQYNEQFF.

This chain uses TRBV6-5 with TRBJ2-6, with 7 bases that match TRBD1. Germline-derived CDR1 and CDR2 are MNHEY and SVGAGI. Losses at the gene ends were 9 bases for V and 2 bases for J; bases not matched to a gene: 1. The CDR3 sequence is 13 residues long. The CDR3 DNA is TGTGCCAGTCAGGGGGCTGGGGCCAACGTCCTGACTTTC. Translating it yields CASQGAGANVLTF.

The chain is built from TRBV19 and TRBJ2-2; 7 bases agree with TRBD2. The CDR3 is made up of 16 amino acids. V gave up 0 bases and J gave up 5 bases; unmatched junction bases: 6. The germline CDR1 and CDR2 sequences are LNHDA and SQIVND (reference sequence). CDR3 amino acids: CASSIDGRVGTGELFF. The CDR3 DNA sequence: TGTGCCAGTAGTATAGATGGGAGGGTAGGAACCGGGGAGCTGTTTTTT.

The CDR3 is CASSTGTGVNYGYTF. CDR3 nucleotide sequence: TGTGCCAGTAGTACGGGGACAGGGGTTAACTATGGCTACACCTTC. The V gene is TRBV19, the J gene TRBJ1-2; TRBD1 aligns across 10 bases. Trimming at V came to 4 bases and at J to 1 base, leaving 3 bases not matched to a gene. CDR1 is LNHDA and CDR2 is SQIVND in the germline V gene (reference sequence). CDR3 size: 15 residues.

This sequence joins TRBV19 and TRBJ1-1; 9 bases match TRBD1. CDR1 is LNHDA, CDR2 SQIVND, per germline (reference sequence). The CDR3 is 13 amino acids. J lost 6 bases, V lost 4 bases, and 3 bases had no gene match. CDR3 protein: CASSKGQGSEAFF. CDR3 DNA sequence: TGTGCCAGTAGTAAGGGACAGGGTTCTGAAGCTTTCTTT.

This clone occurred once. The V gene is TRBV10-3, the J gene TRBJ2-3; D is possibly TRBD2 (6 bases). With 2 bases removed from V and 4 bases from J, the gap between germline ends came to 13 bases. CDR1 is ENHRY and CDR2 is SYGVKD in the germline V gene. The CDR3 consists of 15 residues. The CDR3 loop reads CAISEVGGKADTQYF. In nucleotides, the CDR3 is TGTGCCATCAGTGAGGTTGGGGGGAAGGCAGATACGCAGTATTTT.

The rearrangement uses TRBV27 and TRBJ1-2; D is perhaps TRBD1 (6 bases). CDR3 length: 13 amino acids. Germline CDR1 reads MNHEY; CDR2 reads SMNVEV (reference sequence). V lost 6 bases and J lost 1, with 9 bases in between. The CDR3 coding sequence is TGTGCCAGCAGGGTGGACAGTAACTATGGCTACACCTTC. The encoded protein is CASRVDSNYGYTF.

This clone was picked up a small number of times. The chain joins TRBV28 to TRBJ1-5; tentative D call: TRBD1 (6 bases). Germline CDR1 MDHEN, CDR2 SYDVKM. This CDR3 is 15 amino acids long. The V end lost 4 bases, the J end lost 0 bases, and 10 bases lay between the germline ends. The CDR3 DNA reads as TGTGCCAGCAGTTCCCGGGACATTAGCAATCAGCCCCAGCATTTT. Its protein product is CASSSRDISNQPQHF.

The V and J genes are TRBV19 and TRBJ2-7; TRBD1 aligns across 9 bases. Germline V gene sequence: CDR1 LNHDA, CDR2 SQIVND (reference sequence). This CDR3 is 12 amino acids long. V was clipped by 9 bases and J by 7 bases; unmatched bases: 7. The chain's CDR3 is CASGQGLGEQYF. Here the CDR3 DNA reads TGTGCCAGCGGACAGGGGTTGGGTGAGCAGTACTTC.

The chain employs TRBV28 and TRBJ1-5, with D hard to call. Germline assignment: CDR1 MDHEN and CDR2 SYDVKM. CDR3 length: 11 residues. CDR3: CASQTGQPQHF. The DNA for the CDR3 is TGTGCTTCACAAACGGGTCAGCCCCAGCATTTT.

The rearrangement links TRBV23-1 to TRBJ1-1; no reliable D call. TRBV23-1 is recorded as an ORF, its role being uncertain. Trimming removed 4 bases at V and 1 base at J, with 16 bases between. The CDR3 sequence is 16 residues long. CDR3 in amino acids: CASSLKHHNKNTEAFF. The CDR3 coding sequence is TGCGCCAGCAGTCTGAAACACCACAATAAGAACACTGAAGCTTTCTTT.

J is TRBJ2-2 and V is TRBV9; D is uncertain. Germline CDR1 is SGDLS and CDR2 is YYNGEE. Between the trimmed V and J ends, which lost 4 bases and 6 bases, there was a span of 16 bases. The CDR3 extends over 15 amino acids. The CDR3 loop reads CASSPPPGTSGELFF. The CDR3 bases are TGTGCCAGCAGCCCCCCGCCGGGTACGTCCGGGGAGCTGTTTTTT.

This chain links TRBV28 with TRBJ2-1; 11 bases align to TRBD2. Trimming cost V 4 bases and J 6 bases; bases outside gene matches: 8. Germline V lookup: CDR1 MDHEN, CDR2 SYDVKM. The CDR3 is 16 amino acids. Written as DNA, the CDR3 is TGTGCCAGCAGTTCCCTAGCGGGAGGAAGCGGCAATGAGCAGTTCTTC. Translation gives CASSSLAGGSGNEQFF.

The gene calls are TRBV30 and TRBJ1-5; a weak D match, TRBD1 (6 bases). This CDR3 has 13 residues. The germline V gene encodes CDR1 GTSNPN and CDR2 SVGIG (reference sequence). Between the trimmed V and J ends, which lost 5 bases and 3 bases, there was a span of 11 bases. DNA for the CDR3: TGTGCCTGGGGCCGACAGGTCAATCAGCCCCAGCATTTT. It encodes CAWGRQVNQPQHF.

This clone showed up just a few times. The chain has TRBV4-3 and TRBJ2-1; a weak D match, TRBD2 (6 bases). The CDR3 is 16 amino acids. The V end was cut by 0 bases, the J end by 5 bases, with 14 bases between. Per germline, CDR1 LGHNA and CDR2 YSLEER. The CDR3 bases are TGCGCCAGCAGCCAAGATTGGGGGACTGGACACAATGAGCAGTTCTTC. Protein: CASSQDWGTGHNEQFF.